This T cell receptor (beta chain) was captured in a study of T cells in Graves' hyperthyroidism and ophthalmopathy. The CDR3 has 15 amino acids. The germline CDR1 and CDR2 sequences are MGHDK and SYGVNS. Trimming pared 2 bases from V and 3 bases from J, leaving 13 bases between. The CDR3 regions of TCR beta were amplified from RNA transcripts. A first-round RT-PCR of the TCR CDR3 used the HTBI primer set. TCRdb recomputed calls from the multiplex PCR reads with MiXCR, one row per CDR3 protein. The sample yields 540,000 or so distinct CDR3 sequences, approximately 15% seen once. Sequenced material: blood. The V gene is TRBV25-1, the J gene TRBJ1-1; possible D gene TRBD1, 5 bases. The clonotype originates from a woman aged 25 to 39 with Graves' hyperthyroidism. DNA of the CDR3: TGTGCCAGCAGTGAACTCCAGGGTTTAGACACTGAAGCTTTCTTT. Its protein is CASSELQGLDTEAFF. The variable domain in full, with the rest retrieved from reference TRBV25-1 and TRBJ1-1, is EADIYQTPRYLVIGTGKKITLECSQTMGHDKMYWYQQDPGMELHLIHYSYGVNSTEKGDLSSESTVSRIRTEHFPLTLESARPSHTSQYLCASSELQGLDTEAFFGQGTRLTVV.